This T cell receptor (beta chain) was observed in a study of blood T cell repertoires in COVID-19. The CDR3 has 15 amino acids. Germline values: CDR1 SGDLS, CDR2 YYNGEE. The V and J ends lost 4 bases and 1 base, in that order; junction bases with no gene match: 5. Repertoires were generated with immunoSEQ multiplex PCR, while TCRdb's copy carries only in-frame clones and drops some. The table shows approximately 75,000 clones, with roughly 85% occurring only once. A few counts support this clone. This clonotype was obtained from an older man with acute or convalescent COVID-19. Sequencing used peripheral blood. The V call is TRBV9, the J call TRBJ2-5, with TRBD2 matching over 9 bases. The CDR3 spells CASSPSGGLQETQYF. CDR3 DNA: TGTGCCAGCAGCCCGAGCGGGGGGCTCCAAGAGACCCAGTACTTC.